The present T cell receptor beta chain was sequenced within a study of cytomegalovirus exposure and HLA in healthy donors (dated by TCRdb to about 2017). Turning to the overall study: An earlier analysis of roughly 570 of the donors reported 276 Gb of sequence data and around 110 million unique TCR beta sequences obtained from about 179 million T cells. An early release that covered some 630 HLA-typed donors contained about 300 gigabases of sequencing data and 70 million to 100 million unique TCR sequences. Among the approximately 420 genotyped donors, 81% belonged to the genetic ancestry cluster associated with self-reported Caucasian donors. The study aimed to test whether cataloging public T cell receptors could reveal signatures of past pathogen exposure. The study profiled the T cell repertoires of hundreds of subjects by immunosequencing and related them to cytomegalovirus serostatus. In addition to the first cohort of approximately 670 subjects, a separate validation cohort of some 120 different subjects was used. To predict cytomegalovirus infection status, the study brought together high-throughput TCR immunosequencing, statistical association of individual TCRs with disease status, and machine learning. A later analysis re-analyzed previously published TCR beta repertoires from hundreds of donors and added high-resolution HLA genotyping to study TCR occurrence patterns. Rather than using new phenotypic data, the later analysis identified candidate immune exposures from TCR beta sequences and from how often those sequences occurred across donors. To decide whether each TCR beta V gene segment behaved as functional or pseudogenic, an earlier analysis of nearly 600 of the donors relied on high-throughput TCR beta sequencing. Donor age, sex, ethnicity and CMV serostatus were compiled alongside the repertoire data. A later genetic analysis took genome-wide SNP genotypes for about 55% of the 666 donors and used that subset as a discovery cohort. Every discovery cohort repertoire had been produced on one sequencing platform. Both class I and class II loci were covered by HLA typing, at four-digit resolution. Typing coverage varied by locus: roughly 620-640 donors for A, B, C, DRB1 and DQB1; roughly 500 for DQA1; over 600 for DPA1; more than 450 for DPB1. Because of strong linkage in the cohort, roughly five DR-DQ haplotypes were treated as single units for association and clustering. Among about 400 genotyped donors of the cohort, an average of approximately 240,000 unique TCR beta nucleotide sequences was sequenced per donor, of which about 20% were non-productive. Points the paper makes about the study in general: Presence/absence analyses assumed roughly uniform sequencing depth across donors, an assumption that may not hold. Because HLA typing was missing for some donors at each locus, association tests included only the typed subset. A group of highly shared sequence variants was considered likely to be a technical artifact of the sequencing pipeline. In a later analysis, the rate of TCR association differed among HLA loci, with DRB1 alleles having the most associated TCRs and HLA-C alleles having the fewest. For the cohort, immune exposure information was limited to CMV serostatus. Across donors, most TCR sequences were observed very rarely, whereas some public TCRs were present in many individuals. Cytomegalovirus status was reported to be diagnosed by the classifier with high specificity and sensitivity in both the original and validation cohorts. In an earlier analysis of a few hundred of the donors, most TCR beta V segments were observed in productive rearrangements about 87% or about 30% of the time, broadly matching IMGT annotations. Seventeen rarely observed V segments, including chromosome 9 orphons, were excluded from the earlier analysis of several hundred of the donors because counts were too low. Correlated functional status among segregating V segments might reflect linkage disequilibrium, but an unknown experimental factor could not be ruled out. According to a later genetic analysis, donors in an Asian-associated ancestry cluster had fewer N-insertions in productive TCRs than the approximately 670-donor mean. In vitro tests confirmed that a few of the cytomegalovirus-associated TCR beta chains recognize cytomegalovirus antigens. A total of roughly 160 TCR beta chains were listed by the study as associated with cytomegalovirus. A later analysis found that HLA-associated TCR beta chains were more clonally expanded and had lower generation probabilities than equally common non-associated chains. In a later genetic analysis, a missense DCLRE1C variant was associated with V-gene and J-gene trimming of TCR beta chains, and the association was replicated in an independent cohort. A later analysis found that most CMV-associated TCR beta chains appeared HLA-restricted, with HLA associations seemingly driven largely by CMV exposure. The 87-base-pair reads could not distinguish some IMGT-functional V segments, including TRBV6-2 and TRBV6-3, so those segments were excluded. According to a later analysis, parvovirus B19, influenza, CMV and Epstein-Barr virus appeared linked to several top co-occurrence clusters. It was suggested by the authors that the approach could potentially be generalized to other disease states and immunological phenotypes. In this cohort, only TCR beta chains were sequenced, and detectable features were limited by the absence of alpha or paired-chain data. In a later analysis, more than 15,000 TCR beta sequences were associated with specific HLA alleles at a false discovery rate of 0.05. Strong co-occurrence of HLA alleles, especially DR and DQ, made assigning TCR associations to individual alleles difficult. A further reported finding was that TCR beta sequences accurately predicted the HLA-A and HLA-B alleles for most subjects in the first cohort.

Libraries were made using the immunoSEQ multiplex PCR assay. For the multiplex PCR, a mixture combining 60 forward primers for TCR Vbeta segments and 13 reverse primers for TCR Jbeta segments was used. A multiplex PCR assay on genomic DNA amplified the CDR3 region of rearranged TCR beta genes. The amplified TCR beta libraries were sequenced on the Illumina HiSeq System as 87-base-pair reads. The authors processed their data as follows. A later analysis tallied around 82 million unique TCR beta chains across the 650 to 750 repertoires, and about 12 million of those chains were shared by two or more donors. To remove PCR and sequencing errors, raw reads were error-corrected and collapsed into unique sequences using a nearest-neighbor algorithm that merged closely related sequences. CDR3 sequences were aligned to IMGT reference sequences to assign V, D and J gene segments. For a sequence to be retained, a match of at least six nucleotides was required to both a V gene segment and a J gene segment. Rearrangements were classified as productive when the CDR3 lacked stop codons and remained in frame with V and J, and all other rearrangements were classified as non-productive. CDR3 was defined by IMGT convention, running from the second conserved V-encoded cysteine to the conserved J-encoded phenylalanine. The earlier analysis of about 610 of the donors excluded sequences that lacked an unambiguous match to a single V gene segment. In an earlier analysis of a few hundred of the donors, a V segment was called functional when productive rearrangements were above 56.7%, and segregating when the standard deviation between donors exceeded 5%. A statistical classification framework was built for diagnosing cytomegalovirus status from the catalog of TCR beta chain sequences. In a later analysis, TCR nucleotide sequences were compared against IMGT/GENE-DB human TR gene sequences so that V and J genes could be assigned. In a later analysis, CDR3 sequences and most-parsimonious VDJ recombination scenarios were assigned using the TCRdist pipeline. In a later analysis, each TCR beta chain was defined by its CDR3 amino acid sequence together with its V-gene family, and reads without a unique V-gene family were excluded. As a way to deal with suspected cross-contamination and a sequencing artifact, a later analysis dropped 500 to 700 nucleotide sequences that were highly shared and had low generation probability. A later analysis calculated a clonal expansion index for each public chain from normalized within-repertoire ranks of inferred template counts. A later analysis computed generation probabilities with a VDJ recombination model fitted to out-of-frame rearrangements, and checked the results against IGoR. Hypergeometric tests were used in a later analysis to score TCR-TCR, TCR-HLA and TCR-CMV co-occurrence, with a repertoire-size bias correction applied to the TCR pairs. False discovery rates were estimated in a later analysis by permuting HLA or CMV assignments 20 times. A later analysis grouped co-occurring TCRs with DBSCAN, adding TCRdist sequence similarity when clustering within HLA-allele-positive subsets. Co-occurrence clustering excluded repertoires with fewer than 30,000 or more than 120,000 public chains, plus five with anomalous nucleotide sharing. TCRdb stores this immuneACCESS table with in-frame sequences only. Part of the clones is absent; in the studies checked, under half of the shortfall reflects unresolved V genes, and no reason is known for the rest. V and J calls and clone size come straight from that table; D and trimming were deduced from the DNA. The sample table records roughly 150,000 clones; approximately 71% of these occur just once. The ten top clones hold over 9% of the sample.

V loses 8 bases, J loses 2 bases, and the germline ends lie 13 bases apart. Taken from cysteine to phenylalanine, the CDR3 has 13 residues. Only the CDR3 part of the read is kept: 39 bases, read in frame from the first base. According to the germline V gene, CDR1 reads MNHNS and CDR2 reads SASEGT. In total, approximately 610 healthy bone marrow donors made up the cohort. At the time of sampling, every cohort member was nominally healthy, though immune exposures that went unrecorded were likely present. The donor tested CMV seropositive and was one of the 289 seropositive cohort members. A peripheral blood sample was provided by each donor, and peripheral blood mononuclear cells were used for TCR beta sequencing. The Qiagen DNeasy Blood Extraction Kit was used to extract genomic DNA from the blood cell samples. For this clone: The target of this receptor is not known. No base qualities exist here, and no much larger clone lies one base off it.

This TCR derives from a man aged 18 to 30 in good health and CMV-seropositive. The rearrangement joined TRBV6-1 to TRBJ2-7; no D gene is confidently identified. Material for sequencing was PBMCs. The CDR3 is CASLLTETYEQYF. Read as DNA, the sequence is TGTGCCAGCTTATTAACGGAGACCTACGAGCAGTACTTC.